This T cell receptor beta chain was documented in a study of OX40 agonist ivuxolimab in advanced cancers. Generated by immunoSEQ multiplex PCR, the TCRdb table keeps only in-frame clones and is missing some. This table holds roughly 40,000 clones, over 75% found once. This CDR3 is built from 16 residues. The germline gives CDR1 SGHVS, CDR2 FNYEAQ. V lost 1 base to trimming and J lost 5 bases; unmatched junction nucleotides: 3. The material was CD4+ or CD8+ T cells sorted from blood, obtained in a trial of the OX40 agonist ivuxolimab. This TCR came from an adult with an advanced solid tumor such as melanoma, head and neck, liver or kidney cancer. The V call is TRBV7-6, the J call TRBJ2-2; 11 nucleotides agree with TRBD2. CDR3 nucleotides: TGTGCCAGCAGCTTAGGACTAGCGGGACTTACCGGGGAGCTGTTTTTT. Its translation: CASSLGLAGLTGELFF.